Shown below are 28 T cell receptor beta chains from a single sample sequenced in a study of identical twins. MiXCR, applied by TCRdb to the 5' RACE reads, yields one record per CDR3 protein. The sample has 250,000 or so distinct CDR3 sequences, approximately 11% seen once; the top ten hold 3.5% to 4.5%. These same data were also listed under a study on yellow fever vaccine responses in identical twins.

The source material was memory (CD45RO+) T cells sorted from blood. Receptor source: a woman aged 18 to 35 in good health.

On this clonotype itself: One end of the junction is discordant with germline, which a read error may explain. This chain links TRBV20-1 with TRBJ2-1, with 12 bases identical to TRBD2. The CDR3 spans 14 residues. CDR1 and CDR2 (germline): DFQATT, SNEGSKA (reference sequence). The CDR3 is CSANLAGGPDELFF. Here the CDR3 DNA reads TGCAGTGCTAACCTAGCGGGGGGGCCCGATGAGCTGTTCTTC.

Only a few counts were recorded for this clonotype. V usage is TRBV4-3 and J usage is TRBJ2-7, with D possibly being TRBD1 (6 bases). With 3 bases removed from V and 4 bases from J, the gap between germline ends came to 10 bases. CDR1 and CDR2 (germline): LGHNA, YSLEER. This CDR3 has 13 residues. The CDR3 protein is CASSQRTAYEQYF. The CDR3 coding sequence is TGCGCCAGCAGCCAGAGGACAGCTTACGAGCAGTACTTC.

In this sample, this clonotype turned up a few times. V is TRBV5-6 and J is TRBJ1-6; D is perhaps TRBD1 (6 bases). The ends were cut back, 4 bases at V and 6 bases at J, with 8 bases in the middle. This CDR3 has 13 amino acids. Germline V gene lookup returns CDR1 SGHDT and CDR2 YYEEEE. The CDR3 here is CASSLDSNSPLHF. For the CDR3, the DNA is TGTGCCAGCAGCCTGGACAGTAATTCACCCCTCCACTTT.

This chain uses TRBV4-1 with TRBJ2-1, with 10 bases fitting TRBD2. J was trimmed by 3 bases and V by 4 bases; bases with no gene match: 6. CDR1 is MGHRA, CDR2 YSYEKL, per germline. This CDR3 comprises 16 residues. The CDR3 here is CASSPRLAGFYNEQFF. The CDR3 nucleotides read TGCGCCAGCAGCCCAAGACTAGCGGGTTTCTACAATGAGCAGTTCTTC.

There are many counts of this clonotype. The genes are TRBV12-3 or TRBV12-4 and TRBJ2-7, with TRBD2 matching 14 bases. The CDR3 covers 15 residues. V was clipped by 6 bases and J by 6 bases; unmatched bases: 7. CDR3: CASSRGTSGGGEQYF. CDR3 coding DNA: TGTGCCAGCAGCCGCGGGACTAGCGGGGGAGGCGAGCAGTACTTC.

The rearrangement links TRBV7-2 to TRBJ2-1; TRBD2 agrees at 8 bases. Losses at the gene ends were 5 bases for V and 8 bases for J; bases not matched to a gene: 14. CDR3 size: 16 residues. Germline CDR1 and CDR2: SGHTA and FQGNSA. The CDR3 nucleotides are TGTGCCAGCAGCCTATGGAGCGGGGGCGCTACCCATGAGCAGTTCTTC. This sequence encodes CASSLWSGGATHEQFF.

This clonotype turned up a few times. V usage is TRBV15 and J usage is TRBJ2-1, with D tentatively TRBD1 (6 bases). The V gene lost 1 base and the J gene lost 6 bases, with 10 bases spanning the gap. CDR1 and CDR2 from the germline V gene are LNHNV and YYDKDF (reference sequence). This CDR3 spans 14 amino acids. The chain's CDR3 is CATSRGQVSNEQFF. Here the CDR3 DNA reads TGTGCCACCAGCAGAGGACAGGTTAGCAATGAGCAGTTCTTC.

The CDR3 DNA follows: TGCGCCAGCGCCCTCGGAAGCGGGTACTACAATGAGCAGTTCTTC. It yields the protein CASALGSGYYNEQFF. The rearrangement links TRBV5-1 to TRBJ2-1, with D possibly matching TRBD2 (6 bases). Germline V lookup: CDR1 SGHRS, CDR2 YFSETQ. Deletions cut 7 bases from V and 3 bases from J, with 17 bases between. The CDR3 is 15 residues long.

This clonotype was counted many times. The chain carries TRBV27 and TRBJ2-3; the D gene could be TRBD1 or TRBD2 (5 bases each). The CDR3 sequence is 15 residues long. The germline V and J ends were trimmed by 4 bases and 6 bases, with 17 bases remaining between them. The V gene's germline CDR1 is MNHEY and CDR2 SMNVEV (reference sequence). The DNA of the CDR3 is TGTGCCAGCAGTTCCCCCGGAGGACCAGGGGATACGCAGTATTTT. Protein: CASSSPGGPGDTQYF.

This chain connects TRBV24-1 to TRBJ2-1; tentative D call: TRBD1 (6 bases). CDR1 is KGHDR, CDR2 SFDVKD, per germline. This CDR3 has 15 amino acids. V was clipped by 5 bases and J by 5 bases, with 15 bases between them. CDR3 sequence (DNA): TGTGCCACCAGTGTACCACAGGGAAAAAACAATGAGCAGTTCTTC. It is translated as CATSVPQGKNNEQFF.

The rearrangement links TRBV7-8 to TRBJ2-7, with 7 bases aligning to TRBD1. CDR1 is SGHVS, CDR2 FQNEAQ, per germline. This CDR3 region has 15 residues. After removal of 4 bases from V and 3 bases from J, the junction contained 9 bases not matched to a gene. The CDR3 is CASSSTSRDSYEQYF. The CDR3 DNA is TGTGCCAGCAGCTCCACGTCCCGGGACAGCTACGAGCAGTACTTC.

This chain uses TRBV10-3 with TRBJ2-1; the D is unclear. The CDR3 contains 12 residues. V lost 1 base and J 9 bases, leaving 7 bases between the germline ends. Per germline, CDR1 ENHRY and CDR2 SYGVKD. CDR3 residues: CAISEWSSEQFF. As DNA, the CDR3 is TGTGCCATCAGTGAGTGGAGCTCTGAGCAGTTCTTC.

The chain carries TRBV5-5 and TRBJ2-3; TRBD1 matches at 8 bases. The germline gives CDR1 SGHKS, CDR2 YYEKEE (reference sequence). V shed 4 bases and J 1 base; nucleotides not matched to a gene: 8. The CDR3 runs to 16 residues. This chain's CDR3 is CASSAITGGGTDTQYF. The CDR3 DNA reads TGTGCCAGCAGCGCTATAACAGGGGGAGGCACAGATACGCAGTATTTT.

The CDR3 loop reads CSARPTAQETQYF. CDR3 in DNA: TGCAGTGCTAGACCCACAGCCCAAGAGACCCAGTACTTC. V usage is TRBV20-1 and J usage is TRBJ2-5; D call uncertain. The CDR3 spans 13 residues. From germline, CDR1 is DFQATT and CDR2 SNEGSKA (reference sequence). V was clipped by 2 bases and J by 1 base, with 8 bases between them.

This clonotype was counted between two and nine times. The genes are TRBV15 and TRBJ1-1; D gene uncertain. The germline V gene has CDR1 LNHNV and CDR2 YYDKDF (reference sequence). The CDR3 contains 14 residues. V gave up 5 bases and J gave up 4 bases, with 14 bases separating them. The CDR3 DNA reads as TGTGCCACCAGCTCAAATGCGGAGTCCACTGAAGCTTTCTTT. Protein: CATSSNAESTEAFF.

Ten or more counts support this clonotype. V usage is TRBV12-3 or TRBV12-4 and J usage is TRBJ2-1, with 10 positions matching TRBD2. The junction had 10 bases not matched to a gene; V was cut back by 7 bases and J by 7 bases. The CDR3 extends over 15 amino acids. CDR3 coding DNA: TGTGCCAGCATTCCCACTAGCGGGAATAAGAATGAGCAGTTCTTC. Translating it yields CASIPTSGNKNEQFF.

To note about this clonotype: One junction end does not reproduce the germline sequence, and a read error may be involved. The rearrangement uses TRBV16 and TRBJ2-7; D possibly corresponds to TRBD1 (6 bases). The CDR3 is made up of 13 amino acids. The V gene's germline CDR1 is KGHSY and CDR2 FQNENV. CDR3 amino acids: CASSQSDTGTSLF. In nucleotides, the CDR3 is TGTGCCAGCAGCCAATCGGACACCGGGACATCCCTCTTC.

This clonotype has just a few counts. The gene calls are TRBV20-1 and TRBJ2-7; D unresolved. The V gene's germline CDR1 is DFQATT and CDR2 SNEGSKA (reference sequence). Trimming removed 5 bases at V and 1 base at J, with 15 bases between. The CDR3 runs to 14 residues. CDR3 nucleotide sequence: TGCAGTGCTCCCCGGCCAGGATTATCCTACGAGCAGTACTTC. Protein sequence: CSAPRPGLSYEQYF.

This clonotype was seen at least ten times. V gene TRBV14 combines with J gene TRBJ2-7; D is possibly TRBD2 (5 bases). The CDR3 length is 16 residues. The V gene lost 4 bases and the J gene lost 1 base, with 17 bases spanning the gap. Germline V lookup: CDR1 SGHDN, CDR2 FVKESK. Written as DNA, the CDR3 is TGTGCCAGCAGCCTTGGACTGGGGTTACAGTCCTACGAGCAGTACTTC. Translation: CASSLGLGLQSYEQYF.

This clonotype was seen many times. V is TRBV12-3 or TRBV12-4 and J is TRBJ2-1; TRBD2 matches 11 bases. The length of the CDR3 is 17 residues. V lost 3 bases and J lost 4; bases outside the gene matches: 8. CDR3 in amino acids: CASSFASGGPSYNEQFF. Written as DNA, the CDR3 is TGTGCCAGCAGTTTTGCTAGCGGGGGGCCAAGTTACAATGAGCAGTTCTTC.

The chain is built from TRBV6-1 and TRBJ1-1; D gene uncertain. V lost 3 bases and J 6 bases, leaving 17 bases between the germline ends. The CDR3 spans 15 residues. Germline CDR1 reads MNHNS; CDR2 reads SASEGT. CDR3 in DNA: TGTGCCAGCAGTGATGGGGAGAGGAAAGTCGCTGAAGCTTTCTTT. It encodes CASSDGERKVAEAFF.

The chain combines TRBV4-3 with TRBJ2-5; 8 bases match TRBD1. Germline values: CDR1 LGHNA, CDR2 YSLEER. CDR3 length equals 14 residues. Trimming removed 3 bases from V and 5 bases from J; junction bases left unmatched: 5. The CDR3 loop reads CASSQGDRGETQYF. The CDR3 region has the DNA TGCGCCAGCAGCCAGGGCGACAGGGGTGAGACCCAGTACTTC.

This clonotype was seen repeatedly, ten times or more. The chain is built from TRBV12-3 or TRBV12-4 and TRBJ2-1; D not resolved. Trimming took 5 bases from V and 10 from J, leaving 9 bases between them. The CDR3 runs 11 residues. For the CDR3, the DNA is TGTGCCAGCAGTCCCGACCGAGAGCAGTTCTTC. This encodes CASSPDREQFF.

Turning to this clonotype: This may be a read error, as it is one base from a much larger clone. The chain has TRBV4-3 and TRBJ1-6; D ambiguous. This CDR3 spans 10 amino acids. From germline, CDR1 is LGHNA and CDR2 YSLEER. CDR3 in DNA: TGCGCTGCCAGAGATTCACCCCTCCGCTTT. This encodes CAARDSPLRF.

The table lists this clonotype with a few counts. V and J are TRBV12-3 or TRBV12-4 and TRBJ2-1; weak D call: TRBD2 (5 bases). V lost 7 bases to trimming and J lost 5 bases, with 18 bases between them. The CDR3 length is 15 residues. The CDR3 region is CASTLRAPVNNEQFF. The DNA of the CDR3 is TGTGCCAGCACCCTGCGGGCTCCAGTCAACAATGAGCAGTTCTTC.

In its sample, this clonotype was seen a few times. The J gene is TRBJ2-5, the V gene TRBV4-3; TRBD2 might be the D (6 bases). Germline lookup yields CDR1 LGHNA and CDR2 YSLEER. The CDR3 is 13 amino acids. Trimming took 4 bases from V and 4 from J, leaving 10 bases between them. CDR3 protein: CASSRGLGETQYF. CDR3 nucleotide sequence: TGCGCCAGCAGCCGGGGACTTGGAGAGACCCAGTACTTC.

This clonotype has more than one count but fewer than ten. The chain is built from TRBV20-1 and TRBJ2-7; D remains unclear. V was cut by 6 bases and J by 3 bases, with 12 bases left in between. Germline loops: CDR1 DFQATT, CDR2 SNEGSKA (reference sequence). The CDR3 totals 12 residues. CDR3 bases: TGCAGTGCCAACCCGACGGACTACGAGCAGTACTTC. Residues: CSANPTDYEQYF.

This clonotype was counted at least ten times. The V and J genes are TRBV12-3 or TRBV12-4 and TRBJ2-3, with no clear D. There are 15 residues in the CDR3. The V gene lost 4 bases and the J gene lost 1 base, with 12 bases spanning the gap. The DNA of the CDR3 is TGTGCCAGCAGTTCGGCAGGATCCCGCACAGATACGCAGTATTTT. It codes for CASSSAGSRTDTQYF.